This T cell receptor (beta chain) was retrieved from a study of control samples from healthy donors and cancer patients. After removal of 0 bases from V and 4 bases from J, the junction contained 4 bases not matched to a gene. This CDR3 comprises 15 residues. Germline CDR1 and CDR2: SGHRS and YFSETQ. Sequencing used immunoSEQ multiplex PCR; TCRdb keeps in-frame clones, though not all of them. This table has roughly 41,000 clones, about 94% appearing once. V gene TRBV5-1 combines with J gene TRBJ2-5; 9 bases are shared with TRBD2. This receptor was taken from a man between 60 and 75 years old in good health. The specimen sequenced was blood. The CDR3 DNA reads TGCGCCAGCAGCTTGGCCGGGACTAGCATAGAGACCCAGTACTTC. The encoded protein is CASSLAGTSIETQYF.